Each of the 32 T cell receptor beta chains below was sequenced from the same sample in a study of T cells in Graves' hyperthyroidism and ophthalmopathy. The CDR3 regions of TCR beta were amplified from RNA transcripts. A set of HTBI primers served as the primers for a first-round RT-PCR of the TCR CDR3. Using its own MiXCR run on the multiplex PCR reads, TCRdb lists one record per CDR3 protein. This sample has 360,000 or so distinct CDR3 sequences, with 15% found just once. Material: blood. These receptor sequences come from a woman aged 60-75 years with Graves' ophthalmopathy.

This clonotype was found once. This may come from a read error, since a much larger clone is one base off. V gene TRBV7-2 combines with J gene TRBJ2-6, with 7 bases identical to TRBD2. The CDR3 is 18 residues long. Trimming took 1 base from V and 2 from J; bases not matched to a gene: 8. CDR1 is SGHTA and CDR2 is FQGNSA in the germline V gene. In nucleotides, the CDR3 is TGTGCCAGCAGCTTAGTGGCGGGAGTGGGACCTGGGGCCAACGTCCTGACTTTC. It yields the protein CASSLVAGVGPGANVLTF. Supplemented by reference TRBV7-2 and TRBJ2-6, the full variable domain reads GAGVSQSPSNKVTEKGKDVELRCDPISGHTALYWYRQSLGQGLEFLIYFQGNSAPDKSGLPSDRFSAERTGGSVSTLTIQRTQQEDSAVYLCASSLVAGVGPGANVLTFGAGSRLTVL.

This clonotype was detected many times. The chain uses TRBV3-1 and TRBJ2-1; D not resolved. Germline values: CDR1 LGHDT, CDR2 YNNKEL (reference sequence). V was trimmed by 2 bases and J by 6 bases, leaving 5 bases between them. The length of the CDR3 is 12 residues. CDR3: CASSQLINEQFF. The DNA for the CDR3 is TGTGCCAGCAGCCAATTGATCAATGAGCAGTTCTTC.

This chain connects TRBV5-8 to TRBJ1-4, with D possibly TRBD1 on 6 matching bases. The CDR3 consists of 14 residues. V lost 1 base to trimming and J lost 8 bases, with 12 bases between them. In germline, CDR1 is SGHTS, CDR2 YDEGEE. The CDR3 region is CASSLWGLGEKLFF. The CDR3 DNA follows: TGTGCCAGCAGCTTGTGGGGGCTAGGGGAAAAACTGTTTTTT. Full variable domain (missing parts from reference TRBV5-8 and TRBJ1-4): EAGVTQSPTHLIKTRGQQATLRCSPISGHTSVYWYQQALGLGLQFLLWYDEGEERNRGNFPPRFSGRQFPNYSSELNVNALELEDSALYLCASSLWGLGEKLFFGSGTQLSVL.

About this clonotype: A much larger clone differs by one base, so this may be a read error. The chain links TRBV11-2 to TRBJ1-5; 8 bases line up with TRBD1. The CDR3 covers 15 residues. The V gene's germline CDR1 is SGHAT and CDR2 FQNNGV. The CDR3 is CASNLRAGGGQPQHF. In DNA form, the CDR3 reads TGTGCCAGCAACTTAAGGGCAGGGGGCGGTCAGCCCCAGCATTTT.

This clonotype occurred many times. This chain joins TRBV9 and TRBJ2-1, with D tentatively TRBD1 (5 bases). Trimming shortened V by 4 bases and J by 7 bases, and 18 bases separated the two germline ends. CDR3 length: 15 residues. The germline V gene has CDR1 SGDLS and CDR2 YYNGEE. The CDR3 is CASSPQGRAENEQFF. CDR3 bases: TGTGCCAGCAGCCCGCAGGGAAGGGCTGAGAATGAGCAGTTCTTC.

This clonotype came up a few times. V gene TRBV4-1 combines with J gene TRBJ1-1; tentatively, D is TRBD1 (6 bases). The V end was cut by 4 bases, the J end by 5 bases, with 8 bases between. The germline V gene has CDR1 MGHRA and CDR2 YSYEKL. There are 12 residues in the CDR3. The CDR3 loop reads CASSPGETEAFF. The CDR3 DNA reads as TGCGCCAGCAGCCCAGGGGAGACTGAAGCTTTCTTT.

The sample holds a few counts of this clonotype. The CDR3 DNA follows: TGTGCCAGCAGCTTAATTGGGACTAGCTCCTACAATGAGCAGTTCTTC. It encodes CASSLIGTSSYNEQFF. The chain is built from TRBV7-8 and TRBJ2-1; 8 bases match TRBD2. Trimming at V came to 2 bases and at J to 0 bases, leaving 3 bases not matched to a gene. The germline gives CDR1 SGHVS, CDR2 FQNEAQ. CDR3 length equals 16 residues.

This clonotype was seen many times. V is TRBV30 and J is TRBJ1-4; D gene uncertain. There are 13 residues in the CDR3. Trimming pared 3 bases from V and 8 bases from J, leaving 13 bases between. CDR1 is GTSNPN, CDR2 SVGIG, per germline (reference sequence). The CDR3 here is CAWRGSIQEKLFF. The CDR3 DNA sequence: TGTGCCTGGAGGGGTAGCATACAAGAAAAACTGTTTTTT.

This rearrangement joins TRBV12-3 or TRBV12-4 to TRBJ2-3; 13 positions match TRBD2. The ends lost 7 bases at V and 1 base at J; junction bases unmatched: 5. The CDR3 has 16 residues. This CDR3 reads CASNLGLAGGTDTQYF. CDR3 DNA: TGTGCCAGCAACCTAGGACTAGCGGGAGGCACAGATACGCAGTATTTT.

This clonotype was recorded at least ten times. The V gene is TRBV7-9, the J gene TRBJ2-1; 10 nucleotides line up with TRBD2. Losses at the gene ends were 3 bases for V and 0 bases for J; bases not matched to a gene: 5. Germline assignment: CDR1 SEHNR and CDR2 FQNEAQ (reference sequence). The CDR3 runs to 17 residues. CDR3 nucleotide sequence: TGTGCCAGCAGCTTCCTTAGCGGGAGGAGCTCCTACAATGAGCAGTTCTTC. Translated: CASSFLSGRSSYNEQFF.

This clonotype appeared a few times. The CDR3 DNA is TGTGCCAGCAGCTTTATCGAACTAGCGGGGTCCTACGAGCAGTACTTC. Residues: CASSFIELAGSYEQYF. The J gene is TRBJ2-7, the V gene TRBV7-2; 10 bases are a match to TRBD2. The V gene end was trimmed by 3 bases and the J gene end by 1 base; junction bases not matched to a gene: 6. CDR1 SGHTA and CDR2 FQGNSA come from the germline V gene. The CDR3 has 16 amino acids.

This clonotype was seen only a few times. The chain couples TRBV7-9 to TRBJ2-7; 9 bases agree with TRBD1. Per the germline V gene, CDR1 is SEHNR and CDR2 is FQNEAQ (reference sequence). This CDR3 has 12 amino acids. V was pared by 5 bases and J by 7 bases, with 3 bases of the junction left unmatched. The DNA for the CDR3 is TGTGCCAGCAGCCGGACAGGGGTTGAGCAGTACTTC. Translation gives CASSRTGVEQYF.

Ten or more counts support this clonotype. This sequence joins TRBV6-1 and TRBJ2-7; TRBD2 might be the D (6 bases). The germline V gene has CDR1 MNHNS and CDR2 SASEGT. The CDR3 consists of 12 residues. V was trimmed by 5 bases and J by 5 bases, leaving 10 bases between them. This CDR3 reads CASSRGGNEQYF. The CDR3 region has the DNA TGTGCCAGCAGTCGAGGAGGGAACGAGCAGTACTTC.

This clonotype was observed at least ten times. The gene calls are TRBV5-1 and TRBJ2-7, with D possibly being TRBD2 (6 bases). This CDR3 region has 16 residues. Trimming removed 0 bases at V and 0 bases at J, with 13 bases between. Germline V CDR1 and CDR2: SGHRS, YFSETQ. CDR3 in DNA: TGCGCCAGCAGCTTGGGAGCGGGCCAGAGCTCCTACGAGCAGTACTTC. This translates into CASSLGAGQSSYEQYF.

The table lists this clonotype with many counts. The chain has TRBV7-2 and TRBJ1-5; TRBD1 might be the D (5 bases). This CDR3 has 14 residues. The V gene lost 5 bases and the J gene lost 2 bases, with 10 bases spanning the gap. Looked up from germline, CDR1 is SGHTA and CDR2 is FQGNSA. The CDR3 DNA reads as TGTGCCAGCAGCCCGGACAATGGCAATCAGCCCCAGCATTTT. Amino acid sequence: CASSPDNGNQPQHF. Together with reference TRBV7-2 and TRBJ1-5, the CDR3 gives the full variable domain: GAGVSQSPSNKVTEKGKDVELRCDPISGHTALYWYRQSLGQGLEFLIYFQGNSAPDKSGLPSDRFSAERTGGSVSTLTIQRTQQEDSAVYLCASSPDNGNQPQHFGDGTRLSIL.

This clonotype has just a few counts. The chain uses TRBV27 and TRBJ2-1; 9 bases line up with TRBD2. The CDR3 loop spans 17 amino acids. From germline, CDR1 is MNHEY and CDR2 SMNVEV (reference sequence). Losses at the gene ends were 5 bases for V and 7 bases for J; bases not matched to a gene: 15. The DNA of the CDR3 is TGTGCCAGCAGTCCCCTTTCGAGCGGGAGGCGGGGGAATGAGCAGTTCTTC. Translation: CASSPLSSGRRGNEQFF.

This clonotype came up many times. In DNA, the CDR3 is TGTGCCAGCAGCCTCCCCCAGGTCTATAGCAATCAGCCCCAGCATTTT. Translating it yields CASSLPQVYSNQPQHF. The chain combines TRBV11-2 with TRBJ1-5, with D unresolved. V lost 5 bases to trimming and J lost 0 bases, with 14 bases between them. This CDR3 is 16 amino acids long. Germline V gives CDR1 SGHAT, CDR2 FQNNGV.

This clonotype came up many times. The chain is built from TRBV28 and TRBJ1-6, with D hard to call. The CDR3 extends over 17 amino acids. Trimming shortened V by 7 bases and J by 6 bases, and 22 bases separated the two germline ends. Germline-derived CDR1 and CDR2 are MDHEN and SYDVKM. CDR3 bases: TGTGCCAGCACCTCGGTCTTCCTCGCGGGGATTAATTCACCCCTCCACTTT. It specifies CASTSVFLAGINSPLHF.

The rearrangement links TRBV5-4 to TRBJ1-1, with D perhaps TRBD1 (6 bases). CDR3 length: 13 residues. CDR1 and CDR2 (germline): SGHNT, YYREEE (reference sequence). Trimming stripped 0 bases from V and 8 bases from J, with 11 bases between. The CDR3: CASSLGNREEAFF. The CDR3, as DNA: TGTGCCAGCAGCTTGGGGAACAGGGAAGAAGCTTTCTTT.

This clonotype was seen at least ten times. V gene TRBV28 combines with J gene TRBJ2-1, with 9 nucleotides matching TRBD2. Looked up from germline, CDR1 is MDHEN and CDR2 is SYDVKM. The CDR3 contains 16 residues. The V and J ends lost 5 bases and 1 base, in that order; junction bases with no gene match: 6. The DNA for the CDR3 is TGTGCCAGCAGTAGTCCGGCGGGAGGGTCCTACAATGAGCAGTTCTTC. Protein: CASSSPAGGSYNEQFF.

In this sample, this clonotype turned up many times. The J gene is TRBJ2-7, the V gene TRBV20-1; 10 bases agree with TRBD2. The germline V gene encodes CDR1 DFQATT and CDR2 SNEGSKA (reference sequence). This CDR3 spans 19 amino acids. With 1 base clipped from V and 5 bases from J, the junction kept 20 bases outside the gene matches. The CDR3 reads CSARVPGPSGSFPPDEQYF. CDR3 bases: TGCAGTGCTAGAGTTCCGGGCCCTAGCGGGAGTTTCCCGCCCGACGAGCAGTACTTC.

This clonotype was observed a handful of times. Here the CDR3 DNA reads TGTGCCAGCAGCTCTACCCTCCGTTTTGGTCATGAAAAACTGTTTTTT. Amino acid sequence: CASSSTLRFGHEKLFF. The chain combines TRBV28 with TRBJ1-4; D gene ambiguous. The CDR3 loop spans 16 amino acids. Deletions cut 6 bases from V and 6 bases from J, with 20 bases between. In germline, CDR1 is MDHEN, CDR2 SYDVKM.

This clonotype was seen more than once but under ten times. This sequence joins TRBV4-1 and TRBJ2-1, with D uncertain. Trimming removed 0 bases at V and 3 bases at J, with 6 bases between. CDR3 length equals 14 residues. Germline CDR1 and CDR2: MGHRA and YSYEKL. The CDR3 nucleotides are TGCGCCAGCAGCCAAGACGGACGCTACAATGAGCAGTTCTTC. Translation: CASSQDGRYNEQFF.

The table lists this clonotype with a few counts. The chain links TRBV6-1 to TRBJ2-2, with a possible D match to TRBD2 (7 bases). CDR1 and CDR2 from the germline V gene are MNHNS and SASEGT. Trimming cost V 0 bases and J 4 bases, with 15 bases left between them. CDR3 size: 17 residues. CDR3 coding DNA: TGTGCCAGCAGTGAAGCTGCCGGGGGGCGTCCCACCGGGGAGCTGTTTTTT. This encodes CASSEAAGGRPTGELFF.

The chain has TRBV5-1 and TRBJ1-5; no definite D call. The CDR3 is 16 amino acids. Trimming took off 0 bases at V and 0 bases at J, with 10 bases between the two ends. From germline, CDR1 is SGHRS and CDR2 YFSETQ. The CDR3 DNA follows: TGCGCCAGCAGCTTGGTTACAGCGTATAGCAATCAGCCCCAGCATTTT. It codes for CASSLVTAYSNQPQHF.

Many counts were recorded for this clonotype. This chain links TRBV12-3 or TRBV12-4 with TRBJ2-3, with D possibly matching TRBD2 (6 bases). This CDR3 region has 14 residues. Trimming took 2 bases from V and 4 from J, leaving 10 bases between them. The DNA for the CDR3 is TGTGCCAGCAGTTTACGACTAGGGGCAGATACGCAGTATTTT. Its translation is CASSLRLGADTQYF.

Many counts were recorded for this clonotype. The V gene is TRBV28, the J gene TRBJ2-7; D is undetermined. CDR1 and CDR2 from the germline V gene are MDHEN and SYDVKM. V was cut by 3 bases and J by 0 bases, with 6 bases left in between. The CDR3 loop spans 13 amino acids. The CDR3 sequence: CASSFDNSYEQYF. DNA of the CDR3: TGTGCCAGCAGTTTTGACAACTCCTACGAGCAGTACTTC.

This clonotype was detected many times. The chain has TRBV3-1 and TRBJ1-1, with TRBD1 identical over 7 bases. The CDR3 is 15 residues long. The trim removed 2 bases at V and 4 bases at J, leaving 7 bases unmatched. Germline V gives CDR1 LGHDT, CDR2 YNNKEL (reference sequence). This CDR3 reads CASSQLRTGGTEAFF. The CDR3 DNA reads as TGTGCCAGCAGCCAACTCCGGACAGGCGGCACTGAAGCTTTCTTT.

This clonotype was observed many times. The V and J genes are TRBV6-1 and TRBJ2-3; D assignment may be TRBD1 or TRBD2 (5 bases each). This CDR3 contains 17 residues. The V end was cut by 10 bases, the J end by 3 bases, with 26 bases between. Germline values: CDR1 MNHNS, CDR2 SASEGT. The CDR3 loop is CATTLGPGRPGTDTQYF. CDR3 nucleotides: TGTGCCACTACCCTGGGACCGGGACGGCCGGGAACAGATACGCAGTATTTT.

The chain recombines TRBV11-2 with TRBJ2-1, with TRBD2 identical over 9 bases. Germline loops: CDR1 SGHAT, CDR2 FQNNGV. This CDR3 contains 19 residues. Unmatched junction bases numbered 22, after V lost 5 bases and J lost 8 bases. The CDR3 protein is CASSQGGGRAEGMRHEQFF. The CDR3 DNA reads TGTGCCAGCAGCCAGGGGGGCGGGAGGGCCGAAGGAATGCGCCATGAGCAGTTCTTC.

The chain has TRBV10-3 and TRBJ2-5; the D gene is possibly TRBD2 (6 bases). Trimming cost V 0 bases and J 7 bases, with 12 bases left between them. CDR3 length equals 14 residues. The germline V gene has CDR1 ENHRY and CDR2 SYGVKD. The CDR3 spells CAISESVFSGTQYF. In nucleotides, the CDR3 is TGTGCCATCAGTGAGTCTGTCTTTAGCGGGACCCAGTACTTC.

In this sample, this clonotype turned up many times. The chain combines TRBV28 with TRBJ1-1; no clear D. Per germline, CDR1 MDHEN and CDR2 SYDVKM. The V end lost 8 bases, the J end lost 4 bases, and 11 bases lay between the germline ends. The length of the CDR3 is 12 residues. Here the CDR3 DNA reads TGTGCCAGCCTCTTACAAGGCACTGAAGCTTTCTTT. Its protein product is CASLLQGTEAFF.